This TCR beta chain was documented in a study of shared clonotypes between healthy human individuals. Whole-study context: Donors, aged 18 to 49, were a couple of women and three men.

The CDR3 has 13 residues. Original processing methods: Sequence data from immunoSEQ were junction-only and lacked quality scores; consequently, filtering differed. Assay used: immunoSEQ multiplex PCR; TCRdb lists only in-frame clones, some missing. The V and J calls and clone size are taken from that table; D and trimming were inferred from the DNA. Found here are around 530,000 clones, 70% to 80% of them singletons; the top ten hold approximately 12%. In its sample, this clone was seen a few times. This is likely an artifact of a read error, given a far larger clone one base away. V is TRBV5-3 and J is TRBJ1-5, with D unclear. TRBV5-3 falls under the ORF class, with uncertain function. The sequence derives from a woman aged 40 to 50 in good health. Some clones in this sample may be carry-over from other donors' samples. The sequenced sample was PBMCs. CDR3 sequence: CTRSLAQNQPQHF. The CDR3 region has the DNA TGTACCAGAAGCTTGGCGCAAAATCAGCCCCAGCATTTT.